The 17 T cell receptor beta chains listed next were all sequenced from one sample in a study of blood T cell repertoires in COVID-19. Here immunoSEQ multiplex PCR was the method, and the copy in TCRdb shows in-frame clones only, minus some. The sample holds about 130,000 clones, approximately 88% seen once. The source material was peripheral blood. Every receptor here comes from a woman aged 80 or older with acute or convalescent COVID-19.

The genes are TRBV7-8 and TRBJ2-1; 7 bases match TRBD1. Trimming cost V 1 base and J 4 bases; bases outside gene matches: 7. Germline CDR1 reads SGHVS; CDR2 reads FQNEAQ. The CDR3 is 16 residues long. CDR3 DNA: TGTGCCAGCAGCTTAGGAGGGGGCGCCCGGTACAATGAGCAGTTCTTC. This gives the protein CASSLGGGARYNEQFF.

The chain employs TRBV19 and TRBJ2-4, with 8 bases aligning to TRBD1. This CDR3 has 15 amino acids. Germline values: CDR1 LNHDA, CDR2 SQIVND (reference sequence). V was clipped by 3 bases and J by 7 bases; unmatched bases: 8. CDR3 sequence (DNA): TGTGCCAGTAGTATCCAACAGGGGGGTAGGAACATTCAGTACTTC. Translation: CASSIQQGGRNIQYF. Based on the CDR3 plus reference TRBV19 and TRBJ2-4, the full variable domain is DGGITQSPKYLFRKEGQNVTLSCEQNLNHDAMYWYRQDPGQGLRLIYYSQIVNDFQKGDIAEGYSVSREKKESFPLTVTSAQKNPTAFYLCASSIQQGGRNIQYFGAGTRLSVL.

This clone occurred a few times. V usage is TRBV11-2 and J usage is TRBJ1-3; D unresolved. V was pared by 1 base and J by 8 bases, with 15 bases between. Germline values: CDR1 SGHAT, CDR2 FQNNGV. The CDR3 is 15 amino acids. CDR3 loop: CASSLVGSPRDTIYF. The CDR3 region has the DNA TGTGCCAGCAGCTTAGTCGGGAGTCCGAGGGACACCATATATTTT.

The rearrangement links TRBV18 to TRBJ1-4, with D possibly being TRBD1 (5 bases). Germline CDR1 and CDR2: KGHSH and LQKENI. V lost 0 bases and J lost 8, with 13 bases in between. There are 15 residues in the CDR3. CDR3 nucleotides: TGTGCCAGCTCACCACCTATGGGAGGGGAGGAAAAACTGTTTTTT. Its protein product is CASSPPMGGEEKLFF.

This chain connects TRBV6-5 to TRBJ2-5; 8 bases are shared with TRBD1. V lost 5 bases to trimming and J lost 3 bases; unmatched junction nucleotides: 2. The germline V gene encodes CDR1 MNHEY and CDR2 SVGAGI. CDR3 length: 13 amino acids. The CDR3 loop reads CASSRTGKETQYF. CDR3 nucleotide sequence: TGTGCCAGCAGTAGGACAGGGAAAGAGACCCAGTACTTC.

The chain combines TRBV5-4 with TRBJ1-6; TRBD1 might be the D (6 bases). The CDR3 sequence is 15 residues long. V lost 4 bases and J 4 bases, leaving 12 bases between the germline ends. Germline V gives CDR1 SGHNT, CDR2 YYREEE (reference sequence). In nucleotides, the CDR3 is TGTGCCAGCAGCGAAGGGGGGGGGTATAATTCACCCCTCCACTTT. This encodes CASSEGGGYNSPLHF.

The chain couples TRBV30 to TRBJ2-1; 13 bases are shared with TRBD2. Losses at the gene ends were 3 bases for V and 5 bases for J; bases not matched to a gene: 4. CDR1 is GTSNPN and CDR2 is SVGIG in the germline V gene (reference sequence). The length of the CDR3 is 15 residues. The CDR3 is CAWSLGLAGNNEQFF. The CDR3 nucleotides are TGTGCCTGGAGCCTGGGACTAGCGGGAAACAATGAGCAGTTCTTC.

V gene TRBV6-5 combines with J gene TRBJ1-2, with 8 bases identical to TRBD1. This CDR3 region has 14 residues. V lost 10 bases, J lost 6 bases, and 13 bases stayed unmatched. In germline, CDR1 is MNHEY, CDR2 SVGAGI. The CDR3 DNA follows: TGTGCCACCAGGGGGCAGGGCAGGATCAATGGCTACACCTTC. Translated: CATRGQGRINGYTF.

The chain has TRBV19 and TRBJ2-2, with 9 positions matching TRBD1. CDR1 and CDR2 (germline): LNHDA, SQIVND (reference sequence). J was trimmed by 6 bases and V by 3 bases; bases with no gene match: 8. The CDR3 loop spans 16 amino acids. The CDR3 here is CASSIPGTGWAGELFF. The CDR3 nucleotides read TGTGCCAGTAGTATTCCCGGGACAGGGTGGGCCGGGGAGCTGTTTTTT.

The rearrangement links TRBV4-1 to TRBJ2-1, with 12 bases matching TRBD2. In germline, CDR1 is MGHRA, CDR2 YSYEKL. The CDR3 runs 17 residues. V lost 2 bases and J lost 0; bases outside the gene matches: 2. CDR3 DNA: TGCGCCAGCAGCCAAACTAGCGGGGGGCCCTCCTACAATGAGCAGTTCTTC. This translates into CASSQTSGGPSYNEQFF.

This chain connects TRBV20-1 to TRBJ1-1; D is possibly TRBD1 (5 bases). The CDR3 is 12 residues long. V gave up 3 bases and J gave up 7 bases, with 12 bases separating them. Germline-derived CDR1 and CDR2 are DFQATT and SNEGSKA (reference sequence). The DNA of the CDR3 is TGCAGTGCTAGTTCAGTAAGGGGTGAAGCTTTCTTT. This translates into CSASSVRGEAFF.

The genes are TRBV6-6 and TRBJ1-2, with unresolved D. The CDR3 is made up of 15 amino acids. CDR1 is MNHNY, CDR2 SVGAGI, per germline (reference sequence). V was shortened by 0 bases and J by 5 bases, with 13 bases between the two germline ends. The CDR3 DNA sequence: TGTGCCAGCAGTTACTCCCAGGCCAGTGGGTATGGCTACACCTTC. Translated, it gives CASSYSQASGYGYTF.

The chain carries TRBV19 and TRBJ2-4; 9 positions match TRBD2. CDR3 length: 14 amino acids. J was trimmed by 10 bases and V by 4 bases; bases with no gene match: 8. Germline CDR1 LNHDA, CDR2 SQIVND (reference sequence). The CDR3 DNA is TGTGCCAGTAGTACGGCGGCGGGAGGGTTAATTCAGTACTTC. Translating it yields CASSTAAGGLIQYF.

The chain uses TRBV10-1 and TRBJ1-4; D ambiguous. The CDR3 extends over 15 amino acids. The V end was cut by 4 bases, the J end by 8 bases, with 17 bases between. Germline CDR1 WNHNN, CDR2 SYGVQD (reference sequence). CDR3: CASSGRVGVSEKLFF. CDR3 DNA sequence: TGCGCCAGCAGTGGAAGGGTGGGAGTTTCGGAAAAACTGTTTTTT.

The chain is built from TRBV5-8 and TRBJ2-7, with 7 bases matching TRBD1. With V trimmed by 1 base and J by 2 bases, 12 bases remained unmatched. This CDR3 contains 17 residues. Germline CDR1 reads SGHTS; CDR2 reads YDEGEE. The CDR3 sequence: CASSLQFWGTATYEQYF. CDR3 nucleotide sequence: TGTGCCAGCAGCTTGCAGTTCTGGGGGACAGCCACCTACGAGCAGTACTTC.

The chain links TRBV7-8 to TRBJ1-2; 7 bases match TRBD1. This CDR3 is 14 amino acids long. In germline, CDR1 is SGHVS, CDR2 FQNEAQ. V dropped 5 bases and J dropped 6; count of bases not matched to a gene: 9. CDR3 protein: CASSPRDRENGYTF. DNA of the CDR3: TGTGCCAGCAGCCCCCGTGACAGGGAGAATGGCTACACCTTC.

The chain is built from TRBV5-1 and TRBJ1-1; 9 bases are shared with TRBD1. With 1 base clipped from V and 6 bases from J, the junction kept 4 bases outside the gene matches. Germline CDR1 reads SGHRS; CDR2 reads YFSETQ. The CDR3 has 14 residues. In nucleotides, the CDR3 is TGCGCCAGCAGCTTGACAGGGGGCTTGGCTGAAGCTTTCTTT. Translating gives CASSLTGGLAEAFF.